The 29 T cell receptor beta chains given below trace back to one sample, sequenced in a study of patients and donors after allogeneic stem cell transplantation. TCRdb analysed the RT-PCR reads with MiXCR anew, one entry per CDR3 protein. The data show around 200,000 distinct CDR3 sequences, 35% to 45% seen once. The sequenced material came from blood, either unsorted or a sorted T cell fraction (not recorded which). These receptors all come from a human donor who was either an allogeneic HSCT recipient or a stem cell or donor lymphocyte infusion donor (not recorded which). It is not recorded whose cells these are; they may come from a transplant donor.

There are a few counts of this clonotype. The rearrangement uses TRBV12-3 or TRBV12-4 and TRBJ1-2, with 7 bases aligning to TRBD1. This CDR3 contains 15 residues. J was trimmed by 2 bases and V by 3 bases; bases with no gene match: 6. In nucleotides, the CDR3 is TGTGCCAGCAGTTTTTTTACAGGGGCGAACTATGGCTACACCTTC. It encodes CASSFFTGANYGYTF.

This chain links TRBV29-1 with TRBJ1-4, with D possibly being TRBD1 (6 bases). Per the germline V gene, CDR1 is SQVTM and CDR2 is ANQGSEA. V was pared by 0 bases and J by 3 bases, with 11 bases between. The CDR3 has 15 amino acids. The CDR3 coding sequence is TGCAGCGTTGAAGAGAGGGGGGCCGCTAATGAAAAACTGTTTTTT. As protein: CSVEERGAANEKLFF.

CDR3 amino acids: CASSVEPSPTGELFF. The CDR3 nucleotides are TGTGCCAGCAGCGTAGAGCCTAGCCCCACCGGGGAGCTGTTTTTT. The chain carries TRBV9 and TRBJ2-2; possibly TRBD2 for D (5 bases). The CDR3 is 15 residues long. V dropped 0 bases and J dropped 4 bases, with 10 bases sitting between them. The germline V gene encodes CDR1 SGDLS and CDR2 YYNGEE.

The V and J genes are TRBV12-3 or TRBV12-4 and TRBJ1-5; D unresolved. Trimming took off 0 bases at V and 1 base at J, with 7 bases between the two ends. This CDR3 spans 15 amino acids. The CDR3 nucleotides read TGTGCCAGCAGTTTAGCGCCCAGGAGCAATCAGCCCCAGCATTTT. The encoded protein is CASSLAPRSNQPQHF.

This clonotype was counted a few times. This rearrangement joins TRBV28 to TRBJ1-1, with TRBD1 identical over 8 bases. CDR1 is MDHEN and CDR2 is SYDVKM in the germline V gene. There are 16 residues in the CDR3. V was pared by 8 bases and J by 0 bases, with 11 bases of the junction left unmatched. CDR3 in amino acids: CASPPAGDRLNTEAFF. The DNA of the CDR3 is TGTGCCAGCCCTCCTGCTGGGGACAGGTTGAACACTGAAGCTTTCTTT.

CDR3 coding DNA: TGTGCCAGCTCACCACCGGGACTTGGGAACACTGAAGCTTTCTTT. Its protein product is CASSPPGLGNTEAFF. The J gene is TRBJ1-1, the V gene TRBV18, with D perhaps TRBD1 (5 bases). Germline CDR1 and CDR2: KGHSH and LQKENI. The CDR3 is 15 residues long. V was trimmed by 0 bases and J by 1 base, leaving 9 bases between them.

This clonotype was observed a handful of times. V is TRBV10-2 and J is TRBJ1-1; D is unclear. Per the germline V gene, CDR1 is WSHSY and CDR2 is SAAADI. The CDR3 runs 14 residues. V was clipped by 2 bases and J by 4 bases, with 11 bases between them. Here the CDR3 DNA reads TGCGCCAGCAGTGAGGGGTTAGGAGTCACTGAAGCTTTCTTT. Protein sequence: CASSEGLGVTEAFF.

This clonotype was observed a few times. This sequence joins TRBV5-1 and TRBJ1-1; D is undetermined. Germline V gene data show CDR1 as SGHRS and CDR2 as YFSETQ. CDR3 length equals 15 residues. Trimming cost V 1 base and J 1 base, with 11 bases left between them. CDR3 nucleotide sequence: TGCGCCAGCAGCTTGTTGCGCGGGGAGAACACTGAAGCTTTCTTT. This gives the protein CASSLLRGENTEAFF.

The chain links TRBV2 to TRBJ2-7; either TRBD1 or TRBD2 may fit D (6 bases each). Trimming left V 8 bases short and J 3 bases short, with 14 bases between. The CDR3 length is 13 residues. CDR1 is SNHLY, CDR2 FYNNEI, per germline. Here the CDR3 reads CASVGGPIYEQYF. CDR3 bases: TGTGCCAGCGTTGGGGGGCCGATCTACGAGCAGTACTTC.

V is TRBV7-6 and J is TRBJ1-3; no reliable D call. The V and J ends lost 5 bases and 5 bases respectively, with 10 bases between them. CDR3 length equals 13 residues. Germline-derived CDR1 and CDR2 are SGHVS and FNYEAQ. The CDR3 nucleotides read TGTGCCAGCAGCAACGGTCAAAGAAACACCATATATTTT. Encoded protein: CASSNGQRNTIYF.

The V gene is TRBV7-6, the J gene TRBJ2-3; tentatively, D is TRBD2 (5 bases). With 5 bases removed from V and 0 bases from J, the gap between germline ends came to 12 bases. Germline V gene lookup returns CDR1 SGHVS and CDR2 FNYEAQ. This CDR3 is built from 15 residues. CDR3 sequence: CASSDYSDSTDTQYF. In nucleotides, the CDR3 is TGTGCCAGCAGCGACTACAGTGATAGCACAGATACGCAGTATTTT. The full variable domain, completed using reference TRBV7-6 and TRBJ2-3, is GAGVSQSPRYKVTKRGQDVALRCDPISGHVSLYWYRQALGQGPEFLTYFNYEAQQDKSGLPNDRFSAERPEGSISTLTIQRTEQRDSAMYRCASSDYSDSTDTQYFGPGTRLTVL.

There are a few counts of this clonotype. The chain combines TRBV29-1 with TRBJ1-1; TRBD1 matches 7 bases. This CDR3 spans 14 amino acids. V lost 7 bases, J lost 6 bases, and 14 bases stayed unmatched. Germline V gene sequence: CDR1 SQVTM, CDR2 ANQGSEA. The CDR3 loop is CSAFMTGIGAEAFF. CDR3 nucleotides: TGCAGCGCCTTCATGACAGGGATCGGCGCTGAAGCTTTCTTT.

The V gene is TRBV6-6, the J gene TRBJ1-2; TRBD1 aligns across 10 bases. The length of the CDR3 is 15 residues. Germline V CDR1 and CDR2: MNHNY, SVGAGI (reference sequence). J gave up 3 bases and V 5 bases, and 6 bases lay outside the gene matches. This CDR3 reads CASSPGTGEDYGYTF. The CDR3 DNA is TGTGCCAGCAGTCCAGGGACAGGGGAGGACTATGGCTACACCTTC.

This clonotype has just a few counts. The chain uses TRBV28 and TRBJ1-5; D gene uncertain. Trimming removed 7 bases at V and 5 bases at J, with 15 bases between. Germline V CDR1 and CDR2: MDHEN, SYDVKM. The CDR3 runs to 14 residues. The CDR3 DNA sequence: TGTGCCAGCATGGGATATCCCCGGCATCAGCCCCAGCATTTT. It yields the protein CASMGYPRHQPQHF.

In this sample, this clonotype turned up a few times. This sequence joins TRBV20-1 and TRBJ1-6; D might be TRBD1 (6 bases). The ends were cut back, 2 bases at V and 5 bases at J, with 16 bases in the middle. Germline loops: CDR1 DFQATT, CDR2 SNEGSKA (reference sequence). The CDR3 has 16 residues. The CDR3 reads CSARPLYRENNSPLHF. CDR3 nucleotide sequence: TGCAGTGCTAGACCATTATACAGGGAAAATAATTCACCCCTCCACTTT.

V and J are TRBV6-4 and TRBJ1-6; D is undetermined. The V gene's germline CDR1 is MRHNA and CDR2 SNTAGT. This CDR3 is built from 13 residues. V lost 4 bases to trimming and J lost 8 bases, with 9 bases between them. Written as DNA, the CDR3 is TGTGCCAGCAGTGGGAACGAGGATTCACCCCTCCACTTT. Protein product: CASSGNEDSPLHF.

This clonotype was found a few times. V is TRBV12-3 or TRBV12-4 and J is TRBJ1-2; a possible D gene is TRBD1 (6 bases). The CDR3 is made up of 14 amino acids. The germline V and J ends were trimmed by 6 bases and 6 bases, with 17 bases remaining between them. The CDR3, as DNA: TGTGCCAGCAGCCGAGCCGGGGGCAATCATGGCTACACCTTC. Encoded protein: CASSRAGGNHGYTF.

The chain is built from TRBV29-1 and TRBJ2-3; D might be TRBD2 (6 bases). Trimming cost V 1 base and J 8 bases, with 13 bases left between them. CDR1 and CDR2 from the germline V gene are SQVTM and ANQGSEA. This CDR3 spans 13 amino acids. CDR3 amino acids: CSVEATRLVTQYF. DNA of the CDR3: TGCAGCGTTGAAGCGACTAGGTTGGTTACGCAGTATTTT.

This sequence joins TRBV24-1 and TRBJ1-2; 7 bases map to TRBD1. Germline CDR1 is KGHDR and CDR2 is SFDVKD. The junction had 1 base not matched to a gene; V was cut back by 2 bases and J by 2 bases. The CDR3 is 14 residues long. The CDR3 DNA sequence: TGTGCCACCAGTGATTCGGGACAGAACTATGGCTACACCTTC. Protein product: CATSDSGQNYGYTF.

This clonotype was detected only a few times. This chain joins TRBV4-1 and TRBJ1-1; unclear D gene. The CDR3 spans 16 residues. The V gene lost 1 base and the J gene lost 0 bases, with 12 bases spanning the gap. CDR1 and CDR2 (germline): MGHRA, YSYEKL. DNA for the CDR3: TGCGCCAGCAGCCAAGGGTGGCCTAAGATGAACACTGAAGCTTTCTTT. Translating gives CASSQGWPKMNTEAFF.

The table lists this clonotype with a few counts. V gene TRBV21-1 combines with J gene TRBJ1-2; the table assigns TRBD1, which was not confirmed against the DNA. TRBV21-1 is tagged as a pseudogene. This CDR3 spans 15 amino acids. CDR3 nucleotides: TGTGCCAGCAGCCGAGAGGGCAGGGGAGGTTATGGCTACACCTTC. Protein sequence: CASSREGRGGYGYTF.

The chain carries TRBV12-3 or TRBV12-4 and TRBJ2-4, with D perhaps being TRBD1 or TRBD2 (7 bases each). Trimming took off 5 bases at V and 5 bases at J, with 16 bases between the two ends. The CDR3 has 15 amino acids. In DNA form, the CDR3 reads TGTGCCAGCAGTCTGGGAGGGGGCGCTCAAAACATTCAGTACTTC. Protein product: CASSLGGGAQNIQYF.

This sequence joins TRBV5-1 and TRBJ1-2; D is ambiguous. CDR3 length: 13 residues. In germline, CDR1 is SGHRS, CDR2 YFSETQ. Trimming removed 4 bases at V and 3 bases at J, with 10 bases between. CDR3 protein: CASSPAGDYGYTF. CDR3 DNA: TGCGCCAGCAGCCCGGCCGGGGACTATGGCTACACCTTC.

This clonotype was counted a few times. The rearrangement links TRBV20-1 to TRBJ1-2; D is uncertain. Germline CDR1 and CDR2: DFQATT and SNEGSKA (reference sequence). Trimming took off 5 bases at V and 1 base at J, with 11 bases between the two ends. The CDR3 spans 13 residues. The CDR3 sequence: CSAPIVVNYGYTF. The CDR3 bases are TGCAGTGCTCCTATTGTGGTTAACTATGGCTACACCTTC.

This clonotype was observed a handful of times. Written as DNA, the CDR3 is TGTGCCCTGCGGGGAGCCTACGAGCAGTACTTC. It translates to CALRGAYEQYF. V gene TRBV6-1 combines with J gene TRBJ2-7; TRBD2 is a possible D gene (6 bases). The CDR3 is 11 residues long. Germline V gene data show CDR1 as MNHNS and CDR2 as SASEGT. Trimming stripped 11 bases from V and 2 bases from J, with 10 bases between.

Only a few counts were recorded for this clonotype. The rearrangement joins TRBV6-1 to TRBJ1-2, with D maybe TRBD1 (5 bases). V was clipped by 2 bases and J by 4 bases, with 11 bases between them. Looked up from germline, CDR1 is MNHNS and CDR2 is SASEGT. The length of the CDR3 is 14 residues. CDR3 DNA sequence: TGTGCCAGCAGTGAACGGGGGTCGGGCTATGGCTACACCTTC. It yields the protein CASSERGSGYGYTF.

CDR3 in amino acids: CSGNAGTRGPQYF. CDR3 in DNA: TGCAGCGGGAACGCCGGGACTAGGGGACCCCAGTACTTC. V usage is TRBV29-1 and J usage is TRBJ2-5; 8 positions agree with TRBD2. The CDR3 consists of 13 residues. The germline V gene has CDR1 SQVTM and CDR2 ANQGSEA. V dropped 7 bases and J dropped 9; count of bases not matched to a gene: 13. Based on the CDR3 plus reference TRBV29-1 and TRBJ2-5, the full variable domain is SAVISQKPSRDICQRGTSLTIQCQVDSQVTMMFWYRQQPGQSLTLIATANQGSEATYESGFVIDKFPISRPNLTFSTLTVSNMSPEDSSIYLCSGNAGTRGPQYFGPGTRLLVL.

The chain links TRBV10-3 to TRBJ1-4; D is perhaps TRBD1 (6 bases). The germline CDR1 and CDR2 sequences are ENHRY and SYGVKD. The V end was cut by 2 bases, the J end by 10 bases, with 14 bases between. The CDR3 has 14 residues. In DNA, the CDR3 is TGTGCCATCAGTGAGCCACGGGACACCGGAAAACTGTTTTTT. This sequence encodes CAISEPRDTGKLFF.

This clonotype has just a few counts. The CDR3 loop reads CASSLVVLNTEAFF. In nucleotides, the CDR3 is TGTGCCAGCAGCTTAGTAGTGTTGAACACTGAAGCTTTCTTT. This sequence joins TRBV11-2 and TRBJ1-1; D is undetermined. The CDR3 sequence is 14 residues long. The V end was cut by 1 base, the J end by 0 bases, with 6 bases between. Germline V gene sequence: CDR1 SGHAT, CDR2 FQNNGV.